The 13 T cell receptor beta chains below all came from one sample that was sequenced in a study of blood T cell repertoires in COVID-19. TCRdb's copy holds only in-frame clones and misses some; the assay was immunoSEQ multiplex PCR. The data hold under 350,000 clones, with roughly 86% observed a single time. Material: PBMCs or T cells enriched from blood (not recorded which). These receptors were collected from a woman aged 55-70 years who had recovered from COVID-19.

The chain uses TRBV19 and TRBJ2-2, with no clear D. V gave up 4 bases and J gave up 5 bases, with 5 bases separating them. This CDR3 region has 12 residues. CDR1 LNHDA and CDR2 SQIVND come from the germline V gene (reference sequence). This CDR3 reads CASSTRTGELFF. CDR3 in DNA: TGTGCCAGTAGTACCAGAACCGGGGAGCTGTTTTTT.

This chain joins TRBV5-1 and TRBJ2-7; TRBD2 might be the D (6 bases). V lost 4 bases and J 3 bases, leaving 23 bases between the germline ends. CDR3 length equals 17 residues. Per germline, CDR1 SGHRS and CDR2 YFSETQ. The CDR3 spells CASSPRAGTRFNYEQYF. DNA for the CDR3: TGCGCCAGCAGCCCCCGTGCGGGGACCAGATTTAACTACGAGCAGTACTTC. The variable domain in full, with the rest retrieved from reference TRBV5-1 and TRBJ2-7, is KAGVTQTPRYLIKTRGQQVTLSCSPISGHRSVSWYQQTPGQGLQFLFEYFSETQRNKGNFPGRFSGRQFSNSRSEMNVSTLELGDSALYLCASSPRAGTRFNYEQYFGPGTRLTVT.

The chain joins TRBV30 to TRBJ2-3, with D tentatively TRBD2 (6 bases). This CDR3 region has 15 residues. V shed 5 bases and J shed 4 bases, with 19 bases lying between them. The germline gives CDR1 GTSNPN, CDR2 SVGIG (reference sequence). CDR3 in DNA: TGTGCCTGGGGCCGATGGCGGGACGATGCAGATACGCAGTATTTT. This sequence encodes CAWGRWRDDADTQYF.

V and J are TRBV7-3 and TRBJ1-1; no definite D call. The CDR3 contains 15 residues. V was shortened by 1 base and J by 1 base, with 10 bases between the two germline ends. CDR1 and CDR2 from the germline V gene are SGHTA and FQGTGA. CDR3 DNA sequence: TGTGCCAGCAGCTTAAATTCCCGGGAGAACACTGAAGCTTTCTTT. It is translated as CASSLNSRENTEAFF.

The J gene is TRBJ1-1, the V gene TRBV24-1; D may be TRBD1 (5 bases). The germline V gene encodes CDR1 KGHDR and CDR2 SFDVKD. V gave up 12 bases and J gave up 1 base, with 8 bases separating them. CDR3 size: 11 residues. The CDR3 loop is CAGGRNTEAFF. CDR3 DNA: TGTGCCGGGGGGAGGAACACTGAAGCTTTCTTT.

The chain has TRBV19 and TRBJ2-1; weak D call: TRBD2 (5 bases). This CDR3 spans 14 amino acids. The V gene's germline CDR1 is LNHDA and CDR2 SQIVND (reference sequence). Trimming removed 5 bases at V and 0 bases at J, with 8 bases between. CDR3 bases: TGTGCCAGTAGTGGGGAGAGCTCCTACAATGAGCAGTTCTTC. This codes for CASSGESSYNEQFF.

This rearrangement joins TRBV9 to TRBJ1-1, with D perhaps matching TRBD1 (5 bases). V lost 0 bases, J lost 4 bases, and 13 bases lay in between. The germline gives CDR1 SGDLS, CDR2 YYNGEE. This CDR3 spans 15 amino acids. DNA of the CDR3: TGTGCCAGCAGCGTAGTAGGGGCGGCGACCACTGAAGCTTTCTTT. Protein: CASSVVGAATTEAFF. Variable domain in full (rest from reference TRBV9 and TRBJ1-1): DSGVTQTPKHLITATGQRVTLRCSPRSGDLSVYWYQQSLDQGLQFLIQYYNGEERAKGNILERFSAQQFPDLHSELNLSSLELGDSALYFCASSVVGAATTEAFFGQGTRLTVV.

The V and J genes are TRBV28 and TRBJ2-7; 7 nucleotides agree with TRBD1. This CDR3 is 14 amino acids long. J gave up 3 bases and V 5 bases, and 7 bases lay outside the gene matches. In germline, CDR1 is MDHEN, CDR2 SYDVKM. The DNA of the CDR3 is TGTGCCAGCAGTGGGGACAGCGTCGTCTACGAGCAGTACTTC. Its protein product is CASSGDSVVYEQYF.

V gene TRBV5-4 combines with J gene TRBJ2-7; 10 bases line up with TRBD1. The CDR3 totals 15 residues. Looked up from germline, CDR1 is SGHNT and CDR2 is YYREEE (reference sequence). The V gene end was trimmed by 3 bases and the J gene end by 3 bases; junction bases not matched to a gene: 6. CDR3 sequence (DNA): TGTGCCAGCAGCTCTGGGACAGGGGATTACTACGAGCAGTACTTC. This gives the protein CASSSGTGDYYEQYF.

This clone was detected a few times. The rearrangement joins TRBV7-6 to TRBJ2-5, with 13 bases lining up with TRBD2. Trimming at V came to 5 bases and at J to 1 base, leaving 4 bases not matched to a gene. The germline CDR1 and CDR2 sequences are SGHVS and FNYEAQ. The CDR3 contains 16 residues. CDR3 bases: TGTGCCAGCAGCCCCACTAGCGGGAGGGTCCAAGAGACCCAGTACTTC. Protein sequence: CASSPTSGRVQETQYF.

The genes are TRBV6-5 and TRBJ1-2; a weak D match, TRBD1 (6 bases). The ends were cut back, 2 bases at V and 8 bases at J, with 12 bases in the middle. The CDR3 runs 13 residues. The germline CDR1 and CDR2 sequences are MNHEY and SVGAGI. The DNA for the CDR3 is TGTGCCAGCAGTTACCTCGGACAGCTCGGCTACACCTTC. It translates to CASSYLGQLGYTF.

This chain's CDR3 is CASSVSLGSSYEQYF. The DNA of the CDR3 is TGTGCCAGCAGCGTATCCCTCGGGAGCTCCTACGAGCAGTACTTC. The chain couples TRBV9 to TRBJ2-7, with D maybe TRBD2 (6 bases). Trimming took 1 base from V and 0 from J, leaving 11 bases between them. The CDR3 contains 15 residues. CDR1 SGDLS and CDR2 YYNGEE come from the germline V gene.

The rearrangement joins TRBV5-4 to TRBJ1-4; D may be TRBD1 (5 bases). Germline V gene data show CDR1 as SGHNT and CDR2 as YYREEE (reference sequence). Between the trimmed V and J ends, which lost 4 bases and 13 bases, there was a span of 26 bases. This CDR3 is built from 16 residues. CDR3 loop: CASSPGSGERAGGLFF. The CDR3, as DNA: TGTGCCAGCAGCCCGGGATCGGGGGAACGGGCAGGAGGACTGTTTTTT.